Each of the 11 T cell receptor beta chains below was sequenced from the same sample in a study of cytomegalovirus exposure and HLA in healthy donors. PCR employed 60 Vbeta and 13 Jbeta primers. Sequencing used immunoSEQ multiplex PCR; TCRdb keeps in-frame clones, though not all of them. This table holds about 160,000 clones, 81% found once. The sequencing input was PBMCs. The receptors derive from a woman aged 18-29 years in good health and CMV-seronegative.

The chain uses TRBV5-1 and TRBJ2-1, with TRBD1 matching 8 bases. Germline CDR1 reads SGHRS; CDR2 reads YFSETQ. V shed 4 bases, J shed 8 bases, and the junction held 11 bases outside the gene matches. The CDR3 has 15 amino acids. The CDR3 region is CASSLGTGRYHEQFF. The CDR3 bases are TGCGCCAGCAGCCTAGGGACAGGCAGGTACCATGAGCAGTTCTTC.

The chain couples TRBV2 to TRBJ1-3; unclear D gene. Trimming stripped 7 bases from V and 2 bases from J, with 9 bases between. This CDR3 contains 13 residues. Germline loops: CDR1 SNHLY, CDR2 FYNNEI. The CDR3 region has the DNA TGTGCCAGCACCCTTCTCCCTGGAAACACCATATATTTT. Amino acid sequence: CASTLLPGNTIYF. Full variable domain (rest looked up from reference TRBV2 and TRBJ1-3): EPEVTQTPSHQVTQMGQEVILRCVPISNHLYFYWYRQILGQKVEFLVSFYNNEISEKSEIFDDQFSVERPDGSNFTLKIRSTKLEDSAMYFCASTLLPGNTIYFGEGSWLTVV.

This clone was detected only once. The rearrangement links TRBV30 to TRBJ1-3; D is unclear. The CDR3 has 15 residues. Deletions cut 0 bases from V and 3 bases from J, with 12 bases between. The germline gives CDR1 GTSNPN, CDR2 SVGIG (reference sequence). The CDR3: CAWSVQSGNGNTIYF. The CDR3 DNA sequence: TGTGCCTGGAGTGTACAATCGGGGAATGGAAACACCATATATTTT. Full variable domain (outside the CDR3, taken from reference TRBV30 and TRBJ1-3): SQTIHQWPATLVQPVGSPLSLECTVEGTSNPNLYWYRQAAGRGLQLLFYSVGIGQISSEVPQNLSASRPQDRQFILSSKKLLLSDSGFYLCAWSVQSGNGNTIYFGEGSWLTVV.

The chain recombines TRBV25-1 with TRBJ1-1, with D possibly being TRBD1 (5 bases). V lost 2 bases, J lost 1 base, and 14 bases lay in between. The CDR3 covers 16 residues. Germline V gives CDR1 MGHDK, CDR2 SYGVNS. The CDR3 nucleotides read TGTGCCAGCAGTGAACCCTACGGGGGATCGAACACTGAAGCTTTCTTT. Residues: CASSEPYGGSNTEAFF.

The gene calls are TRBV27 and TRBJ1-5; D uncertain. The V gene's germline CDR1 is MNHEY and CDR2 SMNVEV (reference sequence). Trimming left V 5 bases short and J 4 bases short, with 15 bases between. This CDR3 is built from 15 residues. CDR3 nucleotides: TGTGCCAGCAGTCCGCAGGTCGGCCTAAATCAGCCCCAGCATTTT. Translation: CASSPQVGLNQPQHF.

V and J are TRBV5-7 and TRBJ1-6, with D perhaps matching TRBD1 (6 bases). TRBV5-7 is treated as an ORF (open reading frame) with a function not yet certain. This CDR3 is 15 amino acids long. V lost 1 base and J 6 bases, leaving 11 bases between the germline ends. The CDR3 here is CASSLCDRSNSPLHF. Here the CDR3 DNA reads TGTGCCAGCAGCTTGTGTGACAGGAGTAATTCACCCCTCCACTTT.

CDR3 coding DNA: TGTGCCAGCAGTCTTGACAGGGTGGACGAAAAACTGTTTTTT. Amino acid sequence: CASSLDRVDEKLFF. This chain joins TRBV2 and TRBJ1-4; the match to TRBD1 covers 7 bases. This CDR3 has 14 residues. V shed 5 bases, J shed 8 bases, and the junction held 8 bases outside the gene matches. Germline V gene data show CDR1 as SNHLY and CDR2 as FYNNEI. Variable domain in full (rest from reference TRBV2 and TRBJ1-4): EPEVTQTPSHQVTQMGQEVILRCVPISNHLYFYWYRQILGQKVEFLVSFYNNEISEKSEIFDDQFSVERPDGSNFTLKIRSTKLEDSAMYFCASSLDRVDEKLFFGSGTQLSVL.

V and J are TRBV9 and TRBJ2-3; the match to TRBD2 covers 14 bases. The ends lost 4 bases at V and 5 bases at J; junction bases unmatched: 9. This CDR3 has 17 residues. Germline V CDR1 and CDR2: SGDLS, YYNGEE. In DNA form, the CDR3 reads TGTGCCAGCAGCATAATGGGACTAGCGGGAGTTCAAGATACGCAGTATTTT. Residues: CASSIMGLAGVQDTQYF.

The CDR3 DNA follows: TGTGCCAGCAGCTTAGGACCTAGCGGGGCTAGAGATGAGCAGTTCTTC. Translation: CASSLGPSGARDEQFF. The chain recombines TRBV7-2 with TRBJ2-1, with 9 positions matching TRBD2. V lost 1 base to trimming and J lost 8 bases; unmatched junction nucleotides: 9. Germline CDR1 and CDR2: SGHTA and FQGNSA. The CDR3 consists of 16 residues.

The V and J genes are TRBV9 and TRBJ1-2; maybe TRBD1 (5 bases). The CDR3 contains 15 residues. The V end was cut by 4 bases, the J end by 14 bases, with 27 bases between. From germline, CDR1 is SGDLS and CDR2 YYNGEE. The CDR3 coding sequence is TGTGCCAGCAGCCCCTATCTTTTGATCAGGGAGGGTGGGACCTTC. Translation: CASSPYLLIREGGTF.

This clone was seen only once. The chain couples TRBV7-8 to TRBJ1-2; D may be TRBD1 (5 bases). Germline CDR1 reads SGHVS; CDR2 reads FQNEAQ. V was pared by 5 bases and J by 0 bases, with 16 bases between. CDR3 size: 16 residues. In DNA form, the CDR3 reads TGTGCCAGCAGCGTCGGGGGGTCGGATTCTAACTATGGCTACACCTTC. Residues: CASSVGGSDSNYGYTF.